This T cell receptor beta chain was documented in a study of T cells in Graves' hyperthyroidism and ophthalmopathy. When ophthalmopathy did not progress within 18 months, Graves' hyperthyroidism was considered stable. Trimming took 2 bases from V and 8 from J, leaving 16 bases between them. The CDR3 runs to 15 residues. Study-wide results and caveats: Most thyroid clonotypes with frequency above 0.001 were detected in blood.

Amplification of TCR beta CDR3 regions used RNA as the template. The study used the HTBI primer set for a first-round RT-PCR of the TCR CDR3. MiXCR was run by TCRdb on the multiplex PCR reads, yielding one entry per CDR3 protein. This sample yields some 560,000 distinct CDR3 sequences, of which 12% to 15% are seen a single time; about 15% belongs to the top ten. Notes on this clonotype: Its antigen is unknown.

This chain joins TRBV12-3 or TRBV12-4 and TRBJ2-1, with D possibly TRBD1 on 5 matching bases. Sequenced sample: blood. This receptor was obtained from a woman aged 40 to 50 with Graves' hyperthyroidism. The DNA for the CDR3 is TGTGCCAGCAGTTTATCAGGGAAAGAACTCGATGAGCAGTTCTTC. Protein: CASSLSGKELDEQFF.